Below, one T cell receptor (beta chain) is given with its context. Its antigen is unknown. This specimen belongs to a study of STAT5B mutations in CD4+ large granular lymphocyte leukemia. The V and J ends lost 3 bases and 10 bases, in that order; junction bases with no gene match: 5. Looked up from germline, CDR1 is MNHEY and CDR2 is SVGAGI. This CDR3 has 14 residues. Clones were sequenced by immunoSEQ multiplex PCR, and TCRdb holds only the in-frame ones, with some missing. The sample shows approximately 52,000 clones, under 80% of them seen only once. Findings and limits, study-wide: Top patient clones used TRBV06 genes more often: 8/27 versus 2/35 in controls.

V is TRBV6-5 and J is TRBJ2-1; 11 positions agree with TRBD2. Material: CD4+ T cells from blood buffy coats. The sequence derives from a human donor in good health. The chain's CDR3 is CASSYSGGAGEQFF. The CDR3 DNA reads TGTGCCAGCAGTTATAGCGGGGGGGCCGGGGAGCAGTTCTTC.